One and the same sample provided the 11 T cell receptor beta chains below, sequenced in a study of blood T cell repertoires in COVID-19. Repertoires were generated with immunoSEQ multiplex PCR, while TCRdb's copy carries only in-frame clones and drops some. The repertoire holds approximately 350,000 clones, with approximately 86% as singletons. Sequencing was carried out using peripheral blood. All receptors derive from a woman aged 55-69 years with COVID-19, enrolled during active disease.

This clone came up once. J is TRBJ1-1 and V is TRBV9, with D tentatively TRBD1 (5 bases). The CDR3 sequence is 12 residues long. The germline gives CDR1 SGDLS, CDR2 YYNGEE. The V and J ends lost 3 bases and 7 bases respectively, with 10 bases between them. CDR3 DNA: TGTGCCAGCAGCGGGGCGGGGGTTGAAGCTTTCTTT. Its protein product is CASSGAGVEAFF.

The J gene is TRBJ2-7, the V gene TRBV13; TRBD2 might be the D (5 bases). Germline-derived CDR1 and CDR2 are PRHDT and FYEKMQ (reference sequence). The CDR3 is made up of 15 amino acids. The V end lost 1 base, the J end lost 3 bases, and 13 bases lay between the germline ends. For the CDR3, the DNA is TGTGCCAGCAGCTTAGCCGGACTCGGATACTACGAGCAGTACTTC. It encodes CASSLAGLGYYEQYF.

J is TRBJ1-4 and V is TRBV19; 10 bases line up with TRBD1. Per the germline V gene, CDR1 is LNHDA and CDR2 is SQIVND (reference sequence). Trimming at V came to 8 bases and at J to 6 bases, leaving 9 bases not matched to a gene. The CDR3 spans 15 residues. CDR3 DNA sequence: TGTGCCAGTGGGAACACCGGGACAGGGGATGAAAAACTGTTTTTT. Translation gives CASGNTGTGDEKLFF.

The chain couples TRBV6-2 or TRBV6-3 to TRBJ1-5; tentative D call: TRBD1 (5 bases). The CDR3 runs 17 residues. CDR1 is MNHEY and CDR2 is SVGEGT in the germline V gene. V was pared by 3 bases and J by 0 bases, with 15 bases between. As DNA, the CDR3 is TGTGCCAGCAGTTATTGGGCGACAGATGATAGCAATCAGCCCCAGCATTTT. It codes for CASSYWATDDSNQPQHF.

The V and J genes are TRBV7-2 and TRBJ2-7, with 7 bases identical to TRBD1. Germline V gene data show CDR1 as SGHTA and CDR2 as FQGNSA. The V segment lost 5 bases and the J segment 3 bases; nucleotides outside the gene matches: 7. The CDR3 has 14 residues. The CDR3 coding sequence is TGTGCCAGCAGCCCAGCACAGGGGATCTACGAGCAGTACTTC. Translated, it gives CASSPAQGIYEQYF.

The chain links TRBV29-1 to TRBJ1-2; TRBD1 is a possible D gene (6 bases). V lost 7 bases to trimming and J lost 4 bases, with 13 bases between them. Germline assignment: CDR1 SQVTM and CDR2 ANQGSEA. The CDR3 covers 12 residues. CDR3 in DNA: TGCAGCGCCCGTGGACAGAGCTATGGCTACACCTTC. Translated: CSARGQSYGYTF.

V is TRBV5-4 and J is TRBJ1-2; 7 nucleotides align to TRBD1. The CDR3 is made up of 14 amino acids. The germline V gene has CDR1 SGHNT and CDR2 YYREEE (reference sequence). The V segment lost 3 bases and the J segment 4 bases; nucleotides outside the gene matches: 6. CDR3 loop: CASSSGTDLYGYTF. The CDR3 nucleotides are TGTGCCAGCAGCTCCGGGACAGACCTCTATGGCTACACCTTC.

As for this clone: Other DNA variants within this sample encode the same CDR3. The chain uses TRBV27 and TRBJ2-3, with 7 positions matching TRBD1. Germline CDR1 and CDR2: MNHEY and SMNVEV (reference sequence). V was clipped by 5 bases and J by 3 bases; unmatched bases: 2. CDR3 size: 13 residues. The CDR3 nucleotides are TGTGCCAGCAGTAGACAGGGTACAGATACGCAGTATTTT. Amino acid sequence: CASSRQGTDTQYF.

The rearrangement uses TRBV11-3 and TRBJ2-7, with unresolved D. V was clipped by 7 bases and J by 3 bases, with 13 bases between them. The CDR3 contains 13 residues. Looked up from germline, CDR1 is SGHNT and CDR2 is YENEEA. CDR3 in DNA: TGTGCCAGCACCCAATCAGGATTCTACGAGCAGTACTTC. Translation gives CASTQSGFYEQYF.

The V gene is TRBV12-3 or TRBV12-4, the J gene TRBJ1-2; 9 positions match TRBD1. The CDR3 runs 12 residues. After removal of 6 bases from V and 6 bases from J, the junction contained 2 bases not matched to a gene. The CDR3 spells CASRGTGNGYTF. DNA for the CDR3: TGTGCCAGCAGGGGGACAGGGAATGGCTACACCTTC.

The CDR3 sequence is CASSIVLAGNTDTQYF. Written as DNA, the CDR3 is TGTGCCAGTAGTATAGTACTAGCGGGAAACACAGATACGCAGTATTTT. This rearrangement joins TRBV19 to TRBJ2-3; 10 nucleotides agree with TRBD2. Germline V lookup: CDR1 LNHDA, CDR2 SQIVND (reference sequence). The trim removed 1 base at V and 2 bases at J, leaving 3 bases unmatched. The CDR3 has 16 residues.